Listed below are T cell receptor beta chains from one sample, sequenced in a study of blood T cell repertoires in COVID-19. Sequenced by immunoSEQ multiplex PCR; TCRdb stores in-frame clones only, minus some. Of 87,000 or so clones listed, approximately 85% are singletons. The sample taken for sequencing was peripheral blood. The receptors come from a woman older than 75 with COVID-19, enrolled during active disease. CDR3s include the opening cysteine and the closing phenylalanine or tryptophan.

J,V,CDR3
TRBJ2-7,TRBV2,CASTLNRGAGEQYF
TRBJ2-1,TRBV20-1,CSASGQRLYNEQFF
TRBJ1-1,TRBV18,CASLVDRENTEAFF
TRBJ1-4,TRBV6-5,CASSYREQLIEKLFF
TRBJ1-4,TRBV27,CASSTGGANEKLFF
TRBJ2-7,TRBV18,CASSPTGPGGYEQYF
TRBJ2-1,TRBV18,CASSPAGLGGEQFF
TRBJ1-1,TRBV13,CASSLGPEGDTEAFF
TRBJ1-2,TRBV19,CASGQGGGYTF
TRBJ2-2,TRBV7-3,CASSSGLAGTGELFF
TRBJ1-3,TRBV30,CAWGAGGSGNTIYF
TRBJ1-5,TRBV11-2,CASSFGQGGDQPQHF
TRBJ2-1,TRBV4-1,CASSHLQGYEQFF
TRBJ2-1,TRBV29-1,CSVEDLYKRLSYNEQFF
TRBJ2-4,TRBV7-2,CASRTPGVAKNIQYF
TRBJ2-5,TRBV10-3,CAISDPGLGRETQYF
TRBJ2-3,TRBV4-1,CASSQGPGGTDTQYF
TRBJ1-1,TRBV10-3,CASKVQGAENTEAFF
TRBJ1-1,TRBV7-8,CASSLGQLNTEAFF
TRBJ2-5,TRBV5-1,CASSPGDRGQETQYF
TRBJ2-7,TRBV11-2,CASSPKWPSGRGGYEQYF
TRBJ2-1,TRBV18,CASSRLQSSYNEQFF
TRBJ2-1,TRBV19,CASSIVVGEQFF
TRBJ2-5,TRBV14,CASSQGARETQYF
TRBJ2-1,TRBV27,CASSFQREGGEQFF
TRBJ2-5,TRBV7-9,CASSWDRIQETQYF
TRBJ1-2,TRBV5-8,CASSLGQGVTGGYTF
TRBJ1-2,TRBV6-5,CASRRDRGSYGYTF
TRBJ2-7,TRBV28,CASSPVETGGGEQYF
TRBJ2-2,TRBV18,CASSPFPGLNTGELFF
TRBJ2-2,TRBV13,CASSWTFGAAGSTGELFF
TRBJ2-3,TRBV27,CASSLGTSGKYTDTQYF
TRBJ2-5,TRBV6-5,CASRTRGGQETQYF
TRBJ1-6,TRBV4-3,CASSQEGQAPNNNSPLHF
TRBJ1-6,TRBV6-6,CASTSRTGGGNSPLHF
TRBJ2-7,TRBV5-4,CASSLPGLAREQYF
TRBJ2-1,TRBV3-1/TRBV3-2,CASSPHGFGQVYNEQFF
TRBJ1-2,TRBV12-5,CASGLGQGSSYGYTF
TRBJ2-7,TRBV6-2/TRBV6-3,CASSYWTAGVPEQYF
TRBJ2-7,TRBV19,CASTPDRVSFGEQYF
TRBJ1-2,TRBV18,CASSPPRGPNYGYTF
TRBJ2-1,TRBV5-1,CASTLHRSSGVYNEQFF
TRBJ2-1,TRBV5-1,CASGFSGTGVNEQFF
TRBJ2-5,TRBV5-4,CASSLWRQGQETQYF
TRBJ2-1,TRBV20-1,CSASPRGRLTYNEQFF
TRBJ2-2,TRBV10-2,CASNKIAGVTGELFF
TRBJ1-2,TRBV18,CASSPPRDSGLYGYTF
TRBJ1-3,TRBV18,CASSAPGDTIYF
TRBJ1-2,TRBV14,CASSQVQSGYTF
TRBJ2-5,TRBV6-1,CASSEVGGVAATQYF
TRBJ2-2,TRBV5-1,CASSNRGLGTGELFF
TRBJ1-3,TRBV7-7,CASSPVGAASGNTIYF
TRBJ1-2,TRBV29-1,CSVVGQLNYGYTF
TRBJ2-7,TRBV5-1,CASSSDGMGTYEQYF
TRBJ2-1,TRBV5-1,CASSLAPGVYNEQFF